Reported below is one T cell receptor (beta chain). The antigen is unknown. Amplification used 60 Vbeta primers and 13 Jbeta primers. Assay: immunoSEQ multiplex PCR; the TCRdb copy retains only in-frame clones and omits some. The data hold under 200,000 clones, with roughly 87% observed a single time. These data originate in a study of cytomegalovirus exposure and HLA in healthy donors. Study information: HLA-typed donors were the source of 90 million or so unique TCRs, which an early data release held. General observations from the study: In an earlier analysis, in around 590 donors, most V segments appeared productive either ~87% or ~30% of the time.

CDR1 is SQVTM, CDR2 ANQGSEA, per germline. This CDR3 has 12 residues. V gave up 5 bases and J gave up 4 bases, with 12 bases separating them. The rearrangement uses TRBV29-1 and TRBJ2-7; possibly TRBD1 for D (6 bases). This TCR was sampled from a boy younger than 10 in good health and CMV-seronegative. The sequenced sample consisted of PBMCs. The CDR3 DNA sequence: TGCAGCGTTCGGACAGACCCTTACGAGCAGTACTTC. Its protein product is CSVRTDPYEQYF.